This is a list of T cell receptor beta chains from one sample in a study of beta chain features in type 1 diabetes. Sequencing was performed with immunoSEQ multiplex PCR; in TCRdb, only in-frame clones are kept and a portion is missing. Among around 250,000 clones listed, about 25% were seen once. Sequencing was done on a sample of central memory CD4+ T cells from blood. These receptors were taken from a man aged 30-40 years in good health. Both conserved end residues are part of each CDR3. A D gene is named only where the DNA matches it firmly. Clone sizes are given selectively: once, few, many, or a class where the clone is expanded.

j_gene	v_gene	abundance	d_gene	CDR3nt	CDR3aa
TRBJ2-7	TRBV7-9	-	TRBD1	TGTGCCAGCAGCTCGGACAGGCCTTCCTCGCCTTACGAGCAGTACTTC	CASSSDRPSSPYEQYF
TRBJ2-1	TRBV13	-	TRBD2	TGTGCCAGCAGCCCGACCCTAGCGGGGACCTACAATGAGCAGTTCTTC	CASSPTLAGTYNEQFF
TRBJ2-1	TRBV7-2	few	-	TGTGCCAGCACCTGGACAGATTACAATGAGCAGTTCTTC	CASTWTDYNEQFF
TRBJ2-3	TRBV6-5	-	-	TGTGCCAGCAGCCCCAGATCGAGAAGCACAGATACGCAGTATTTT	CASSPRSRSTDTQYF
TRBJ2-3	TRBV10-1	-	TRBD1	TGCGCCAGCAGTCGGACAGGGGCCGGAGTAGATACGCAGTATTTT	CASSRTGAGVDTQYF
TRBJ2-5	TRBV6-1	few	-	TGTGCCAGCAGTGAAAAGCGCCAAGAGACCCAGTACTTC	CASSEKRQETQYF
TRBJ2-1	TRBV20-1	-	-	TGCAGTGCTAGCAAGAACAATGAGCAGTTCTTC	CSASKNNEQFF
TRBJ1-3	TRBV30	few	-	TGTGCCTGGAGCCTCGGGGGACTCTCTGGAAACACCATATATTTT	CAWSLGGLSGNTIYF
TRBJ1-6	TRBV5-1	-	-	TGCGCCAGCAGCGCCGATAGGCTAAGGGTATCACCCCTCCACTTT	CASSADRLRVSPLHF
TRBJ2-1	TRBV10-3	few	-	TGTGCCATCAGTGAAACTAAGAATGAGCAGTTCTTC	CAISETKNEQFF